These 29 T cell receptor beta chains were sequenced from one sample in a study of blood T cell repertoires in COVID-19. The repertoire was sequenced with immunoSEQ multiplex PCR; TCRdb's copy has only in-frame clones and lacks some. The sample contains around 150,000 clones, over 80% of which appear only once. Sequenced: peripheral blood. These TCRs come from a young man with COVID-19, enrolled during active disease.

This chain joins TRBV6-5 and TRBJ2-2; TRBD2 is a possible D gene (5 bases). The V gene lost 11 bases and the J gene lost 5 bases, with 18 bases spanning the gap. The length of the CDR3 is 14 residues. Germline V gene data show CDR1 as MNHEY and CDR2 as SVGAGI. CDR3 coding DNA: TGTGCCTCCGACCGGGTCTCGGGAACCGGGGAGCTGTTTTTT. It translates to CASDRVSGTGELFF.

This clone was observed once. This rearrangement joins TRBV28 to TRBJ2-6, with D possibly being TRBD1 (5 bases). CDR3 length equals 17 residues. The germline gives CDR1 MDHEN, CDR2 SYDVKM. The V and J ends lost 8 bases and 0 bases respectively, with 17 bases between them. The CDR3 DNA sequence: TGTGCCAGCGGGGCAAAAGACGGTAGCTCTGGGGCCAACGTCCTGACTTTC. This sequence encodes CASGAKDGSSGANVLTF.

The chain has TRBV5-4 and TRBJ1-4; 10 bases are shared with TRBD1. Germline V lookup: CDR1 SGHNT, CDR2 YYREEE (reference sequence). V lost 4 bases to trimming and J lost 7 bases; unmatched junction nucleotides: 4. This CDR3 spans 14 amino acids. The CDR3 nucleotides are TGTGCCAGCAGCCCCGGGACAGGGGCTGAAAAACTGTTTTTT. It translates to CASSPGTGAEKLFF.

The chain is built from TRBV11-1 and TRBJ2-1; TRBD1 matches at 8 bases. J gave up 9 bases and V 2 bases, and 6 bases lay outside the gene matches. CDR3 size: 14 residues. Germline V gives CDR1 SGHAT, CDR2 FQDESV (reference sequence). The CDR3 DNA reads TGTGCCAGCAGCTTAAGAGTACAGGGGGGTGAGCAGTTCTTC. Amino acid sequence: CASSLRVQGGEQFF.

This rearrangement joins TRBV5-6 to TRBJ2-7, with 10 positions matching TRBD1. Germline V gene sequence: CDR1 SGHDT, CDR2 YYEEEE. Trimming removed 4 bases from V and 3 bases from J; junction bases left unmatched: 4. The length of the CDR3 is 14 residues. CDR3 protein: CASSPRDRGYEQYF. The CDR3 bases are TGTGCCAGCAGCCCGCGGGACAGGGGCTACGAGCAGTACTTC.

J is TRBJ1-5 and V is TRBV27, with 9 bases matching TRBD1. Germline V gives CDR1 MNHEY, CDR2 SMNVEV (reference sequence). V lost 6 bases and J lost 4; bases outside the gene matches: 7. The CDR3 covers 15 residues. CDR3 coding DNA: TGTGCCAGCAGGACCGGACAGGGGCCGAATCAGCCCCAGCATTTT. Protein product: CASRTGQGPNQPQHF.

This rearrangement joins TRBV18 to TRBJ1-1; D is unresolved. This CDR3 is built from 13 residues. Germline V gives CDR1 KGHSH, CDR2 LQKENI. V was cut by 1 base and J by 5 bases, with 8 bases left in between. The CDR3 DNA reads as TGTGCCAGCTCACCACTATCTAGGACTGAAGCTTTCTTT. Encoded protein: CASSPLSRTEAFF.

The rearrangement uses TRBV20-1 and TRBJ1-2; D perhaps matches TRBD1 (6 bases). CDR3 size: 14 residues. The germline CDR1 and CDR2 sequences are DFQATT and SNEGSKA (reference sequence). Trimming cost V 3 bases and J 6 bases, with 17 bases left between them. In DNA form, the CDR3 reads TGCAGTGCTAGTCCGCAGGCAGGGGTGAATGGCTACACCTTC. Amino acids: CSASPQAGVNGYTF.

The chain is built from TRBV4-3 and TRBJ1-1; 8 nucleotides align to TRBD1. CDR3 length: 14 amino acids. Germline lookup yields CDR1 LGHNA and CDR2 YSLEER. Losses at the gene ends were 4 bases for V and 1 base for J; bases not matched to a gene: 2. In nucleotides, the CDR3 is TGCGCCAGCAGCCGACAGGGGACGAACACTGAAGCTTTCTTT. This gives the protein CASSRQGTNTEAFF.

V is TRBV28 and J is TRBJ1-2, with a weak D call TRBD1 (5 bases). Trimming left V 3 bases short and J 4 bases short, with 6 bases between. Germline CDR1 is MDHEN and CDR2 is SYDVKM. This CDR3 is 12 amino acids long. CDR3 DNA: TGTGCCAGCAGTTTGGGGCCCTATGGCTACACCTTC. The encoded protein is CASSLGPYGYTF.

This clone was recorded a few times. The genes are TRBV5-4 and TRBJ2-1; no clear D gene. V shed 1 base and J shed 6 bases, with 17 bases lying between them. Germline assignment: CDR1 SGHNT and CDR2 YYREEE (reference sequence). This CDR3 is 16 amino acids long. The CDR3 DNA follows: TGTGCCAGCAGCTTGAATACCGGGTCCTCCCTCAATGAGCAGTTCTTC. Amino acids: CASSLNTGSSLNEQFF.

This rearrangement joins TRBV19 to TRBJ1-3; the D gene is possibly TRBD1 (6 bases). This CDR3 is 16 amino acids long. The germline gives CDR1 LNHDA, CDR2 SQIVND (reference sequence). Trimming removed 3 bases from V and 0 bases from J, with 12 bases in between. CDR3 protein: CASSIRTAPSGNTIYF. The CDR3 DNA follows: TGTGCCAGTAGTATCCGGACAGCCCCCTCTGGAAACACCATATATTTT.

The chain joins TRBV4-1 to TRBJ2-1; 9 nucleotides agree with TRBD1. CDR3 length equals 14 residues. Germline V gene sequence: CDR1 MGHRA, CDR2 YSYEKL. Trimming at V came to 4 bases and at J to 6 bases, leaving 4 bases not matched to a gene. The CDR3 DNA sequence: TGCGCCAGCAGCCGGACAGGGGTAAGCAATGAGCAGTTCTTC. Protein product: CASSRTGVSNEQFF.

The J gene is TRBJ1-6, the V gene TRBV6-5; 9 nucleotides align to TRBD1. In germline, CDR1 is MNHEY, CDR2 SVGAGI. The CDR3 loop spans 14 amino acids. V lost 6 bases to trimming and J lost 11 bases; unmatched junction nucleotides: 8. The CDR3 region is CASSRGQGRAPLHF. CDR3 sequence (DNA): TGTGCCAGCAGCCGGGGACAGGGTCGAGCACCCCTCCACTTT.

This chain joins TRBV10-3 and TRBJ1-1, with TRBD1 identical over 10 bases. CDR3 length: 15 amino acids. Trimming at V came to 3 bases and at J to 6 bases, leaving 7 bases not matched to a gene. Germline V gene sequence: CDR1 ENHRY, CDR2 SYGVKD. CDR3 in DNA: TGTGCCATCAGTGACCGCGGACAGGGGGGCTCTGAAGCTTTCTTT. It codes for CAISDRGQGGSEAFF.

This rearrangement joins TRBV7-8 to TRBJ2-7; 7 bases are shared with TRBD1. This CDR3 spans 15 amino acids. V shed 3 bases, J shed 2 bases, and the junction held 7 bases outside the gene matches. The germline gives CDR1 SGHVS, CDR2 FQNEAQ. The CDR3 DNA reads as TGTGCCAGCAGCTTTAGACGGGACAGTACCTACGAGCAGTACTTC. Translating gives CASSFRRDSTYEQYF.

The J gene is TRBJ2-2, the V gene TRBV7-3; 12 bases agree with TRBD2. The CDR3 totals 15 residues. Per germline, CDR1 SGHTA and CDR2 FQGTGA. V trimming: 5 bases; J trimming: 7 bases; junction bases outside the gene matches: 5. This CDR3 is CASSQTSGSIGELFF. In nucleotides, the CDR3 is TGTGCCAGCAGCCAGACTAGCGGGAGTATCGGGGAGCTGTTTTTT.

V usage is TRBV6-2 or TRBV6-3 and J usage is TRBJ1-1, with a weak D call TRBD1 (6 bases). This CDR3 is 14 amino acids long. The germline V gene has CDR1 MNHEY and CDR2 SVGEGT. Trimming shortened V by 6 bases and J by 2 bases, and 13 bases separated the two germline ends. CDR3 coding DNA: TGTGCCAGCAGCCCCGGGACAATTAACACTGAAGCTTTCTTT. Its protein is CASSPGTINTEAFF.

J is TRBJ2-3 and V is TRBV19, with TRBD2 as a possible D gene (6 bases). Germline V gene data show CDR1 as LNHDA and CDR2 as SQIVND (reference sequence). The CDR3 spans 15 residues. The V gene lost 0 bases and the J gene lost 1 base, with 8 bases spanning the gap. The CDR3 region has the DNA TGTGCCAGTAGTATAGAGGGACTCCGCACAGATACGCAGTATTTT. Its translation is CASSIEGLRTDTQYF. Complete variable domain (other parts from reference TRBV19 and TRBJ2-3): DGGITQSPKYLFRKEGQNVTLSCEQNLNHDAMYWYRQDPGQGLRLIYYSQIVNDFQKGDIAEGYSVSREKKESFPLTVTSAQKNPTAFYLCASSIEGLRTDTQYFGPGTRLTVL.

The CDR3: CASSRSTVPTAYEQYF. In DNA, the CDR3 is TGCGCCAGCAGCCGTAGTACAGTCCCCACAGCCTACGAGCAGTACTTC. V usage is TRBV5-1 and J usage is TRBJ2-7; no reliable D call. The CDR3 has 16 residues. CDR1 SGHRS and CDR2 YFSETQ come from the germline V gene. Trimming stripped 4 bases from V and 2 bases from J, with 19 bases between.

In nucleotides, the CDR3 is TGTGCCAGCAGCCCGACAGGGGCCCTCCCTTTCAATCAGCCCCAGCATTTT. This encodes CASSPTGALPFNQPQHF. The genes are TRBV6-2 or TRBV6-3 and TRBJ1-5; TRBD1 matches 8 bases. Trimming took 6 bases from V and 3 from J; bases not matched to a gene: 13. Germline values: CDR1 MNHEY, CDR2 SVGEGT. This CDR3 region has 17 residues.

CDR3 DNA: TGCGCCAGCAGTCGGGATCAGTGGGAGGGGAACTATGGCTACACCTTC. This encodes CASSRDQWEGNYGYTF. The chain combines TRBV23-1 with TRBJ1-2; D perhaps matches TRBD1 (5 bases). TRBV23-1 is an open reading frame whose function is uncertain. V lost 4 bases to trimming and J lost 2 bases, with 17 bases between them. This CDR3 comprises 16 residues.

This rearrangement joins TRBV7-9 to TRBJ2-1, with D perhaps matching TRBD2 (6 bases). The CDR3 consists of 16 residues. V dropped 1 base and J dropped 1 base, with 11 bases sitting between them. Germline V gives CDR1 SEHNR, CDR2 FQNEAQ (reference sequence). The CDR3 region has the DNA TGTGCCAGCAGCTTAGGTGTTAGCGGTTCCTACAATGAGCAGTTCTTC. Protein product: CASSLGVSGSYNEQFF.

The chain couples TRBV7-2 to TRBJ2-3; perhaps TRBD2 as D (5 bases). V lost 8 bases, J lost 2 bases, and 8 bases lay in between. The CDR3 is 12 amino acids. Germline values: CDR1 SGHTA, CDR2 FQGNSA. CDR3 bases: TGTGCCAGCGGCGGGCTCACAGATACGCAGTATTTT. Amino acids: CASGGLTDTQYF.

V usage is TRBV7-2 and J usage is TRBJ2-1; tentatively, D is TRBD2 (5 bases). V lost 1 base and J 1 base, leaving 8 bases between the germline ends. The V gene's germline CDR1 is SGHTA and CDR2 FQGNSA. The CDR3 is 15 amino acids. CDR3 amino acids: CASSLGRGSYNEQFF. The CDR3 nucleotides read TGTGCCAGCAGCTTAGGGCGAGGGTCCTACAATGAGCAGTTCTTC.

V is TRBV5-4 and J is TRBJ2-2; no definite D call. Germline V gene sequence: CDR1 SGHNT, CDR2 YYREEE (reference sequence). The CDR3 loop spans 16 amino acids. V was clipped by 4 bases and J by 0 bases, with 13 bases between them. CDR3 loop: CASSPNRNANTGELFF. CDR3 DNA sequence: TGTGCCAGCAGCCCAAACAGAAACGCGAACACCGGGGAGCTGTTTTTT.

This chain joins TRBV11-1 and TRBJ2-2, with a possible D match to TRBD2 (5 bases). Germline assignment: CDR1 SGHAT and CDR2 FQDESV (reference sequence). The CDR3 is made up of 15 amino acids. Deletions cut 5 bases from V and 4 bases from J, with 14 bases between. This CDR3 reads CASSPRADATGELFF. CDR3 DNA sequence: TGTGCCAGCAGCCCCAGAGCGGACGCCACCGGGGAGCTGTTTTTT.

The CDR3 region is CASRPNRGQTNEKLFF. The CDR3 DNA sequence: TGTGCCAGCAGGCCCAACAGGGGGCAGACTAATGAAAAACTGTTTTTT. V usage is TRBV2 and J usage is TRBJ1-4; TRBD1 aligns across 9 bases. Trimming removed 6 bases from V and 2 bases from J; junction bases left unmatched: 7. Looked up from germline, CDR1 is SNHLY and CDR2 is FYNNEI. The CDR3 loop spans 16 amino acids.

This clone was counted a single time. J is TRBJ2-5 and V is TRBV2, with TRBD2 identical over 10 bases. V dropped 8 bases and J dropped 2; count of bases not matched to a gene: 5. Germline lookup yields CDR1 SNHLY and CDR2 FYNNEI. This CDR3 contains 14 residues. The CDR3 spells CASGGLAAQETQYF. CDR3 DNA: TGTGCCAGCGGAGGACTAGCGGCACAAGAGACCCAGTACTTC.